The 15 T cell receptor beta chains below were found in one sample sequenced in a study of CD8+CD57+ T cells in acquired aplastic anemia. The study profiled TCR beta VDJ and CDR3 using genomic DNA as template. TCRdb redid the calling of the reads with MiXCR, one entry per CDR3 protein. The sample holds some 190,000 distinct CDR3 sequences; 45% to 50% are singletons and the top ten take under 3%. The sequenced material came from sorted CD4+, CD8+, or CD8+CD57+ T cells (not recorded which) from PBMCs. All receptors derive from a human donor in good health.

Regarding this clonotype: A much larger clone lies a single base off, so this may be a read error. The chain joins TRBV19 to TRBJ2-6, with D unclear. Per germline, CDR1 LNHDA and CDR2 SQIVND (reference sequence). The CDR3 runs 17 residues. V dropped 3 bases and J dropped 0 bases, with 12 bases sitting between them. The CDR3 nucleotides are TGTGCCAGTAGTATTTTGCCGGGCGTCTCTGGGGCCAACGTCCTGACTTTC. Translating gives CASSILPGVSGANVLTF.

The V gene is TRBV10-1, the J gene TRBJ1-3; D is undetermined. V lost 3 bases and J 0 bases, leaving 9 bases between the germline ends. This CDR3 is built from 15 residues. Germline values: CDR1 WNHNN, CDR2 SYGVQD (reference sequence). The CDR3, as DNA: TGCGCCAGCAGTGATCTTGGGCTCTCTGGAAACACCATATATTTT. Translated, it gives CASSDLGLSGNTIYF.

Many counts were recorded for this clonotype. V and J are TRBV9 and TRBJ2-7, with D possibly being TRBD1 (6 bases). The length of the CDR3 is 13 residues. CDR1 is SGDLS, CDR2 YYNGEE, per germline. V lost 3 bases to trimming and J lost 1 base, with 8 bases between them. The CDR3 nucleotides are TGTGCCAGCAGCGGAACAGGGTCCTACGAGCAGTACTTC. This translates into CASSGTGSYEQYF.

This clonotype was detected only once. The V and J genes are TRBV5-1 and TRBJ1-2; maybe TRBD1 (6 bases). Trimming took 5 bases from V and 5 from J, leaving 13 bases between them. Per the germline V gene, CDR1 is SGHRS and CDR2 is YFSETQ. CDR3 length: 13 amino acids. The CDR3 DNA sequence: TGCGCCAGCAGACAAACGGGGGCGTATGGCTACACCTTC. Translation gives CASRQTGAYGYTF.

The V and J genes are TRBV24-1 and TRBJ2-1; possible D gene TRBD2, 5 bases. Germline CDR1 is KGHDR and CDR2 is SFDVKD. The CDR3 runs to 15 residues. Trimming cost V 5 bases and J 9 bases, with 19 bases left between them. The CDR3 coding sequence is TGTGCCACCAGTGGCGGGCCTGGGTCCCCACTTGAGCAGTTCTTC. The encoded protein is CATSGGPGSPLEQFF.

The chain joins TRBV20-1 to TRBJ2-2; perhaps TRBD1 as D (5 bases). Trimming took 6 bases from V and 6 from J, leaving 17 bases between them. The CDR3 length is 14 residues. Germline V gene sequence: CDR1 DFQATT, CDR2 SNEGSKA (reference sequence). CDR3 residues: CSARRTAGSGELFF. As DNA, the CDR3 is TGCAGTGCGCGGCGAACCGCAGGGTCCGGGGAGCTGTTTTTT.

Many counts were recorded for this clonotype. The DNA of the CDR3 is TGTGCCAGCAGCTCCCTAGCGGGAGGCCAAGAGACCCAGTACTTC. This translates into CASSSLAGGQETQYF. The rearrangement links TRBV7-2 to TRBJ2-5, with 11 bases that match TRBD2. This CDR3 comprises 15 residues. The V gene's germline CDR1 is SGHTA and CDR2 FQGNSA. J gave up 1 base and V 4 bases, and 2 bases lay outside the gene matches.

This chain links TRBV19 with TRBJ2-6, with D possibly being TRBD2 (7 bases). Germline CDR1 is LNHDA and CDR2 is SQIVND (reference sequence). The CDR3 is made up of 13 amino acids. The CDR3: CVAGGPGANVLTF. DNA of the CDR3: TGTGTCGCCGGGGGGCCTGGGGCCAACGTCCTGACTTTC.

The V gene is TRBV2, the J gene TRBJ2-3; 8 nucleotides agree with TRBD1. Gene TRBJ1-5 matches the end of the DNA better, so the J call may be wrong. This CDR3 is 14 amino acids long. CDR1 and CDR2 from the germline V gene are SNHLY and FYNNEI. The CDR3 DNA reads TGTGCCAGCGTACGAGGACAGGGCACAGATACGCAGCATTTT. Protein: CASVRGQGTDTQHF.

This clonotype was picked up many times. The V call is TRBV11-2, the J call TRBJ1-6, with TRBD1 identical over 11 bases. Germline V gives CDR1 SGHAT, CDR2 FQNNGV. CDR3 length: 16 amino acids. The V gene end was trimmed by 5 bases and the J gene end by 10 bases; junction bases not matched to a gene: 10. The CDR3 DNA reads TGTGCCAGCAGCGCTGGCCGGGACAGGGGGGGCTCACCCCTCCACTTT. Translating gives CASSAGRDRGGSPLHF.

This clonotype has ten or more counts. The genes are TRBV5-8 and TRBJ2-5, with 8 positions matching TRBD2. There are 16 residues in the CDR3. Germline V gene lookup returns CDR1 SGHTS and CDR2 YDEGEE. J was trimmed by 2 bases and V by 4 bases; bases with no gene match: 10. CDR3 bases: TGTGCCAGCAGCCTTGGACTAGCTTCGACACAAGAGACCCAGTACTTC. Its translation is CASSLGLASTQETQYF.

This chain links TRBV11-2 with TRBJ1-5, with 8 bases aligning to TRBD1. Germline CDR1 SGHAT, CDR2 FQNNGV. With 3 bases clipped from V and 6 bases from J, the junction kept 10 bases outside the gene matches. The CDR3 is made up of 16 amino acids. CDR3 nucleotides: TGTGCCAGCAGCTTCGAAACAGGGGGATTTAGTCAGCCCCAGCATTTT. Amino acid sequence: CASSFETGGFSQPQHF.

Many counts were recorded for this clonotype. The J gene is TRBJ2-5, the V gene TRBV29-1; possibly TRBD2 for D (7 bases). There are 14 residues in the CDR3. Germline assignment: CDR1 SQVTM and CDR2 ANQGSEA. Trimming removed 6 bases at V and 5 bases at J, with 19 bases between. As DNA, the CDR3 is TGCAGCGTCAACCGAAGGGGGAGGGAGGAGACCCAGTACTTC. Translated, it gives CSVNRRGREETQYF. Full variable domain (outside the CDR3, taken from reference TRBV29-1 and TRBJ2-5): SAVISQKPSRDICQRGTSLTIQCQVDSQVTMMFWYRQQPGQSLTLIATANQGSEATYESGFVIDKFPISRPNLTFSTLTVSNMSPEDSSIYLCSVNRRGREETQYFGPGTRLLVL.

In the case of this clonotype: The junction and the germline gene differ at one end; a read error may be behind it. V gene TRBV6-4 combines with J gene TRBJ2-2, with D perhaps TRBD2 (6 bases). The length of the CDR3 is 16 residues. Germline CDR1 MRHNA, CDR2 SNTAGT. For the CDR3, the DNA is TGTGCCAGCAGTGACTCGCGGGGAGCGAACACCGGGGAGCTGTTCTTT. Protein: CASSDSRGANTGELFF.

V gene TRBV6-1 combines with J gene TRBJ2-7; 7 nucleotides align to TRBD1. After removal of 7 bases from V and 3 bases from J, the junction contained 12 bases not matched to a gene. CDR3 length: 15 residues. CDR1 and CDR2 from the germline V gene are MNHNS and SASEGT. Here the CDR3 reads CASNPRQGRFYEQYF. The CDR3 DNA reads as TGTGCCAGCAACCCACGACAGGGTCGTTTCTACGAGCAGTACTTC.